These 23 T cell receptor beta chains were all obtained from the same sample, sequenced in a study of cytomegalovirus exposure and HLA in healthy donors. This PCR relied on a set of 60 Vbeta primers and 13 Jbeta primers. Using immunoSEQ multiplex PCR, the repertoire was profiled, and TCRdb retains in-frame clones only, with some absent. Of under 200,000 clones listed, around three quarters are singletons. The sample was PBMCs. The source is a man aged 30 to 39 in good health and CMV-seronegative.

The chain couples TRBV5-6 to TRBJ1-6; D call uncertain. The germline V gene encodes CDR1 SGHDT and CDR2 YYEEEE. The V gene lost 0 bases and the J gene lost 4 bases, with 8 bases spanning the gap. The CDR3 length is 15 residues. The CDR3 nucleotides are TGTGCCAGCAGCTTGGGCCAGGAATATAATTCACCCCTCCACTTT. Translating it yields CASSLGQEYNSPLHF.

The rearrangement uses TRBV6-1 and TRBJ2-7, with D possibly TRBD1 on 5 matching bases. This CDR3 is built from 13 residues. CDR1 is MNHNS, CDR2 SASEGT, per germline. Trimming stripped 3 bases from V and 2 bases from J, with 8 bases between. CDR3: CASSDGAPYEQYF. In nucleotides, the CDR3 is TGTGCCAGCAGTGATGGGGCACCCTACGAGCAGTACTTC.

This clone was picked up one time. The chain combines TRBV9 with TRBJ1-1; D perhaps matches TRBD1 (6 bases). The germline V and J ends were trimmed by 2 bases and 1 base, with 9 bases remaining between them. From germline, CDR1 is SGDLS and CDR2 YYNGEE. The CDR3 loop spans 14 amino acids. The CDR3 reads CASSVQGTNTEAFF. The CDR3, as DNA: TGTGCCAGCAGCGTGCAGGGGACGAACACTGAAGCTTTCTTT.

This clone was counted a few times. The V and J genes are TRBV6-4 and TRBJ2-7; 9 nucleotides line up with TRBD1. CDR3 length: 14 residues. Germline CDR1 reads MRHNA; CDR2 reads SNTAGT. The junction had 3 bases not matched to a gene; V was cut back by 6 bases and J by 0 bases. Written as DNA, the CDR3 is TGTGCCAGCAGCGCGGGACAGGGCTCCTACGAGCAGTACTTC. Protein product: CASSAGQGSYEQYF.

The chain links TRBV2 to TRBJ2-5, with TRBD2 identical over 8 bases. The J segment lost 5 bases and the V segment lost 5 bases, leaving 10 bases of the junction unmatched. The CDR3 covers 15 residues. CDR1 is SNHLY, CDR2 FYNNEI, per germline. CDR3 residues: CASSTISGIGETQYF. The CDR3 region has the DNA TGTGCCAGCAGTACAATTAGCGGGATTGGGGAGACCCAGTACTTC.

This clone was detected once. The rearrangement uses TRBV29-1 and TRBJ1-2; D is perhaps TRBD1 (6 bases). Germline assignment: CDR1 SQVTM and CDR2 ANQGSEA. The CDR3 has 18 amino acids. V dropped 3 bases and J dropped 4 bases, with 27 bases sitting between them. CDR3 amino acids: CSVESDTLQGRGSYGYTF. The CDR3 region has the DNA TGCAGCGTTGAGTCGGATACCCTACAGGGCCGAGGGAGCTATGGCTACACCTTC.

Only a few counts were recorded for this clone. The rearrangement uses TRBV6-5 and TRBJ2-7; perhaps TRBD2 as D (6 bases). The CDR3 extends over 13 amino acids. Per the germline V gene, CDR1 is MNHEY and CDR2 is SVGAGI. V lost 5 bases to trimming and J lost 5 bases, with 13 bases between them. The CDR3 DNA is TGTGCCAGCAGTCTGACTAGTCCAGACGAGCAGTACTTC. Amino acids: CASSLTSPDEQYF.

This clone was picked up a small number of times. V is TRBV11-2 and J is TRBJ2-1, with a weak D call TRBD2 (5 bases). CDR1 is SGHAT, CDR2 FQNNGV, per germline. The CDR3 covers 14 residues. V was pared by 5 bases and J by 1 base, with 9 bases between. The CDR3 spells CASSVEGSYNEQFF. CDR3 bases: TGTGCCAGCAGCGTTGAGGGTTCCTACAATGAGCAGTTCTTC. The full variable domain, in which reference TRBV11-2 and TRBJ2-1 provide the parts outside the CDR3, is EAGVAQSPRYKIIEKRQSVAFWCNPISGHATLYWYQQILGQGPKLLIQFQNNGVVDDSQLPKDRFSAERLKGVDSTLKIQPAKLEDSAVYLCASSVEGSYNEQFFGPGTRLTVL.

The V gene is TRBV7-9, the J gene TRBJ2-5; 7 bases match TRBD2. The V gene end was trimmed by 1 base and the J gene end by 1 base; junction bases not matched to a gene: 12. The germline V gene has CDR1 SEHNR and CDR2 FQNEAQ (reference sequence). The CDR3 runs to 18 residues. CDR3: CASSLVVLAVLTQETQYF. The CDR3 region has the DNA TGTGCCAGCAGCTTAGTAGTGCTAGCGGTACTCACCCAAGAGACCCAGTACTTC.

The chain uses TRBV9 and TRBJ1-3, with D possibly TRBD1 on 5 matching bases. The V end was cut by 0 bases, the J end by 0 bases, with 10 bases between. Per the germline V gene, CDR1 is SGDLS and CDR2 is YYNGEE. The CDR3 is 16 residues long. CDR3 sequence (DNA): TGTGCCAGCAGCGTAGGCCAGGGTCCCTCTGGAAACACCATATATTTT. This encodes CASSVGQGPSGNTIYF.

This chain links TRBV7-8 with TRBJ2-7; 11 bases map to TRBD2. Trimming removed 5 bases from V and 4 bases from J; junction bases left unmatched: 7. CDR3 length: 15 residues. Germline V gives CDR1 SGHVS, CDR2 FQNEAQ. This chain's CDR3 is CASSPSGRSAYEQYF. For the CDR3, the DNA is TGTGCCAGCAGCCCTAGCGGGAGGTCCGCTTACGAGCAGTACTTC.

This sequence joins TRBV11-2 and TRBJ2-2, with unresolved D. The CDR3 runs 16 residues. Trimming stripped 5 bases from V and 5 bases from J, with 18 bases between. From germline, CDR1 is SGHAT and CDR2 FQNNGV. CDR3 nucleotide sequence: TGTGCCAGCAGCCCTCTTCTATCACGAGGTACCGGGGAGCTGTTTTTT. This codes for CASSPLLSRGTGELFF.

The CDR3 DNA follows: TGCGCCAGCAGCCAGGGACCGACCGGCGGGGGCAATGAGCAGTTCTTC. Translating it yields CASSQGPTGGGNEQFF. The gene calls are TRBV5-1 and TRBJ2-1; 7 nucleotides align to TRBD2. The CDR3 contains 16 residues. Per germline, CDR1 SGHRS and CDR2 YFSETQ. V gave up 4 bases and J gave up 6 bases; unmatched junction bases: 13.

The rearrangement links TRBV29-1 to TRBJ2-1; 7 bases fit TRBD1. CDR1 is SQVTM, CDR2 ANQGSEA, per germline. This CDR3 region has 13 residues. Losses at the gene ends were 7 bases for V and 1 base for J; bases not matched to a gene: 4. The CDR3 bases are TGCAGCGGCAGACAGGGTTCCTACAATGAGCAGTTCTTC. It yields the protein CSGRQGSYNEQFF.

This clone turned up a few times. The chain uses TRBV28 and TRBJ2-4, with D perhaps TRBD2 (5 bases). V dropped 7 bases and J dropped 3 bases, with 16 bases sitting between them. This CDR3 is built from 15 residues. Germline CDR1 reads MDHEN; CDR2 reads SYDVKM. The CDR3 protein is CASTLPGDGKNIQYF. CDR3 coding DNA: TGTGCCAGCACCTTGCCCGGGGATGGCAAAAACATTCAGTACTTC.

A word on this clone: A junction boundary mismatches the germline segment, possibly from a read error. The chain carries TRBV5-6 and TRBJ1-4; no definite D call. Germline values: CDR1 SGHDT, CDR2 YYEEEE. The CDR3 has 15 residues. For the CDR3, the DNA is TGTGCCAGCAGGGGTAGAGGAGCAACTAATGAAAAACTGTCTTTT. It encodes CASRGRGATNEKLSF. The full variable domain, rest sourced from reference TRBV5-6 and TRBJ1-4, is DAGVTQSPTHLIKTRGQQVTLRCSPKSGHDTVSWYQQALGQGPQFIFQYYEEEERQRGNFPDRFSGHQFPNYSSELNVNALLLGDSALYLCASRGRGATNEKLSFGSGTQLSVL.

This chain connects TRBV4-2 to TRBJ2-3; 11 bases map to TRBD1. This CDR3 contains 17 residues. V lost 4 bases to trimming and J lost 4 bases; unmatched junction nucleotides: 10. Germline values: CDR1 LGHNA, CDR2 YNFKEQ. The CDR3 sequence is CASSPSGGQGASDTQYF. The CDR3 region has the DNA TGTGCCAGCAGCCCCTCCGGCGGACAGGGGGCATCAGATACGCAGTATTTT.

V is TRBV9 and J is TRBJ2-7; TRBD1 aligns across 8 bases. CDR1 and CDR2 from the germline V gene are SGDLS and YYNGEE. The CDR3 loop spans 15 amino acids. V dropped 0 bases and J dropped 2; count of bases not matched to a gene: 4. CDR3 region: CASSVGRGPTYEQYF. CDR3 DNA: TGTGCCAGCAGCGTAGGCAGGGGGCCTACCTACGAGCAGTACTTC.

In this sample, this clone turned up a few times. V is TRBV6-1 and J is TRBJ2-7; 9 bases agree with TRBD2. Germline V lookup: CDR1 MNHNS, CDR2 SASEGT. V lost 2 bases and J lost 7; bases outside the gene matches: 9. This CDR3 is 15 amino acids long. In DNA, the CDR3 is TGTGCCAGCAGTGAAACTAGCGGGTTTAATAGGGAGCAGTACTTC. It yields the protein CASSETSGFNREQYF.

V usage is TRBV7-3 and J usage is TRBJ2-7; maybe TRBD2 (5 bases). The germline V and J ends were trimmed by 1 base and 1 base, with 11 bases remaining between them. The CDR3 sequence is 15 residues long. CDR1 is SGHTA and CDR2 is FQGTGA in the germline V gene. The CDR3 spells CASSLMPGLSYEQYF. CDR3 sequence (DNA): TGTGCCAGCAGCTTAATGCCGGGATTGTCCTACGAGCAGTACTTC.

The chain links TRBV6-5 to TRBJ1-2; TRBD1 is a possible D gene (6 bases). The CDR3 has 15 residues. Germline values: CDR1 MNHEY, CDR2 SVGAGI. V was trimmed by 6 bases and J by 3 bases, leaving 17 bases between them. This CDR3 is CASSPSRGGYYGYTF. DNA of the CDR3: TGTGCCAGCAGCCCCAGTAGGGGGGGTTACTATGGCTACACCTTC.

J is TRBJ1-5 and V is TRBV7-9, with 7 bases lining up with TRBD1. This CDR3 has 16 residues. The ends lost 4 bases at V and 4 bases at J; junction bases unmatched: 10. CDR1 and CDR2 from the germline V gene are SEHNR and FQNEAQ (reference sequence). CDR3 amino acids: CASSSVKGTANQPQHF. As DNA, the CDR3 is TGTGCCAGCAGCTCGGTTAAAGGGACAGCGAATCAGCCCCAGCATTTT.

The chain carries TRBV11-2 and TRBJ1-1, with a tentative D call TRBD1 (6 bases). The germline V and J ends were trimmed by 0 bases and 4 bases, with 15 bases remaining between them. Germline V gene data show CDR1 as SGHAT and CDR2 as FQNNGV. CDR3 size: 16 residues. The CDR3: CASSLEWGRARTEAFF. The CDR3 bases are TGTGCCAGCAGCTTAGAGTGGGGGCGCGCTCGCACTGAAGCTTTCTTT.